This section outlines one T cell receptor (beta chain) sequence together with its context. The data belong to a study of blood T cell repertoires in COVID-19. Study overall: Whether acute or convalescent, the COVID-19 samples came from the United States, Italy and Spain.

This CDR3 is 16 amino acids long. Germline CDR1 is SGHNT and CDR2 is YYREEE (reference sequence). Trimming stripped 0 bases from V and 1 base from J, with 11 bases between. Profiled with immunoSEQ multiplex PCR; TCRdb holds only in-frame clones, not every one. Seen here are tens of thousands of clones, about 83% observed once, and the top ten hold 5% to 5.5%. The clonotype originates from a man between 60 and 75 years old with acute or convalescent COVID-19. The chain combines TRBV5-4 with TRBJ2-1; possibly TRBD2 for D (6 bases). Sequencing was done on a sample of peripheral blood. CDR3 in amino acids: CASSLVPRGSYNEQFF. The CDR3 bases are TGTGCCAGCAGCTTGGTACCCCGGGGGTCCTACAATGAGCAGTTCTTC.